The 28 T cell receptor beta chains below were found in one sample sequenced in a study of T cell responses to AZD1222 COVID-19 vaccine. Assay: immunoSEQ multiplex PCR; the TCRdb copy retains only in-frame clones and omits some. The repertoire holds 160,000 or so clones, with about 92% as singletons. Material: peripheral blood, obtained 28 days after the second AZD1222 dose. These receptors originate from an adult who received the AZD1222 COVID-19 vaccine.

The CDR3 spells CSVARGGTGELFF. As DNA, the CDR3 is TGCAGCGTTGCCCGGGGGGGAACCGGGGAGCTGTTTTTT. This chain uses TRBV29-1 with TRBJ2-2; 8 bases line up with TRBD2. Per germline, CDR1 SQVTM and CDR2 ANQGSEA. After removal of 4 bases from V and 5 bases from J, the junction contained 3 bases not matched to a gene. The CDR3 is made up of 13 amino acids.

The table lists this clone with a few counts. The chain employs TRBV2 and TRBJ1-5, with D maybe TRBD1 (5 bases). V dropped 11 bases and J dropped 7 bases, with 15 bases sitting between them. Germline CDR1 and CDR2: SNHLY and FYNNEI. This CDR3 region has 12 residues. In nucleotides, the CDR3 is TGTGCCGGAAGATCGGAGGGGCAGCCCCAGCATTTT. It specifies CAGRSEGQPQHF.

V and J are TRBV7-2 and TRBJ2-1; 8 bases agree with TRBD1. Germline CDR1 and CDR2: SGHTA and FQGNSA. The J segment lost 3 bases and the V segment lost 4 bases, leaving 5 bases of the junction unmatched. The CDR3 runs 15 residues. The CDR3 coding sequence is TGTGCCAGCAGCTCTTGGGACAGGAGCTACAATGAGCAGTTCTTC. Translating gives CASSSWDRSYNEQFF.

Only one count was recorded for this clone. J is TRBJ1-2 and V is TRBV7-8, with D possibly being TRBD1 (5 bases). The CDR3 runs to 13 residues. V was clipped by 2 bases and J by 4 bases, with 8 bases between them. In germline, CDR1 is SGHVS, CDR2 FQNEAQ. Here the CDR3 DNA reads TGTGCCAGCAGCTTATACCAGGGCTATGGCTACACCTTC. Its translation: CASSLYQGYGYTF.

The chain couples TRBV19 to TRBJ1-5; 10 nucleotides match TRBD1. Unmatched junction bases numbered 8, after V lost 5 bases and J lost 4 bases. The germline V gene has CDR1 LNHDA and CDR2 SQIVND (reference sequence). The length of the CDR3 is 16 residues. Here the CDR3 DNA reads TGTGCCAGTAGTCCATGGAGGGGACAGGGGAATCAGCCCCAGCATTTT. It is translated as CASSPWRGQGNQPQHF.

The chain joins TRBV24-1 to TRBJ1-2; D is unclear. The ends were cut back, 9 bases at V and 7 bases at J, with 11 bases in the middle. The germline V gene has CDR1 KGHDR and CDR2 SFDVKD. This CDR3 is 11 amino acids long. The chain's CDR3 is CATPSKIGYTF. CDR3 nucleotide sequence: TGTGCCACCCCCAGTAAAATTGGCTACACCTTC.

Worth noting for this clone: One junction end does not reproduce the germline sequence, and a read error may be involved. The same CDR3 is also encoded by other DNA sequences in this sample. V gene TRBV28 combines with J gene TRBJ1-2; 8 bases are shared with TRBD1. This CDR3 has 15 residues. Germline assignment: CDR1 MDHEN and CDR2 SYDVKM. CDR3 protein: CASSPGQATFYGYTF. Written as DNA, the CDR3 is TGTGCCAGCAGTCCGGGACAGGCTACGTTTTATGGTTACACCTTC.

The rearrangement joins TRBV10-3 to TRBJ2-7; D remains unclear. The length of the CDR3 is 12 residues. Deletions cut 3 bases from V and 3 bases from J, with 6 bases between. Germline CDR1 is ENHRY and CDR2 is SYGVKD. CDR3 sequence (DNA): TGTGCCATCAGTGAAAAGGGCTACGAGCAGTACTTC. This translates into CAISEKGYEQYF.

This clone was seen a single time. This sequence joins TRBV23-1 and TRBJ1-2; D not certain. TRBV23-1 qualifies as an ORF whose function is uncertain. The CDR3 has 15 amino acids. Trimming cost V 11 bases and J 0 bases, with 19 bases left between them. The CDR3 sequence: CAGRLGDCTNYGYTF. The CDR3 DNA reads TGCGCCGGCCGCCTGGGAGACTGTACTAACTATGGCTACACCTTC.

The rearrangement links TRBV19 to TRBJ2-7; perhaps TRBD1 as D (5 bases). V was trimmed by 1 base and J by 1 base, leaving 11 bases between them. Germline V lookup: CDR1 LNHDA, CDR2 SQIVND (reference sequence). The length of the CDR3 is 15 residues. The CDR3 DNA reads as TGTGCCAGTAGTATAGGACAGCCCGGTTCCTACGAGCAGTACTTC. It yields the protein CASSIGQPGSYEQYF.

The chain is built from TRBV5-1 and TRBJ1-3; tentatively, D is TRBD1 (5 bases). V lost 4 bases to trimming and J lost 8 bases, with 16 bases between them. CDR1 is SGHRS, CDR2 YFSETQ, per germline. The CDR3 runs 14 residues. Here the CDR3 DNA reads TGCGCCAGCAGCCTGGGACCTGAGTCAGACACCATATATTTT. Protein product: CASSLGPESDTIYF.

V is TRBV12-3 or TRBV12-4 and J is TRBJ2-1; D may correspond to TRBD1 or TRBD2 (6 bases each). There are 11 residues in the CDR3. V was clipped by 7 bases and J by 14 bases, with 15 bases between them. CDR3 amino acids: CASTSGARKFF. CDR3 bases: TGTGCCAGCACGTCGGGGGCCCGTAAGTTCTTC.

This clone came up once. The chain's CDR3 is CASSLEQGAVNTEAFF. The CDR3 DNA follows: TGCGCCAGCAGCTTGGAGCAGGGGGCGGTGAACACTGAAGCTTTCTTT. This chain joins TRBV5-1 and TRBJ1-1; 8 bases match TRBD1. CDR1 is SGHRS and CDR2 is YFSETQ in the germline V gene. V was pared by 0 bases and J by 0 bases, with 4 bases of the junction left unmatched. There are 16 residues in the CDR3.

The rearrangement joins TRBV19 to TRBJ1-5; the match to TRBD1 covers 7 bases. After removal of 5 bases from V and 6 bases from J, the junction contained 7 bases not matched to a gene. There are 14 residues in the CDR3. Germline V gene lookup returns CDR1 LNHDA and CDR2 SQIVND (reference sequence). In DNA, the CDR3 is TGTGCCAGTAGTCGTCCAGGGGGGTCTCAGCCCCAGCATTTT. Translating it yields CASSRPGGSQPQHF.

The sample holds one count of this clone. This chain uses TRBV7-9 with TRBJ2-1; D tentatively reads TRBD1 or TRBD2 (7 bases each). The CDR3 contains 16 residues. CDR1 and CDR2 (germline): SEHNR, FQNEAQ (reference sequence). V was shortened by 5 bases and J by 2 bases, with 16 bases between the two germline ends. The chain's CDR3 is CASSPWQGGAYNEQFF. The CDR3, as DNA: TGTGCCAGCAGCCCCTGGCAGGGGGGGGCCTACAATGAGCAGTTCTTC.

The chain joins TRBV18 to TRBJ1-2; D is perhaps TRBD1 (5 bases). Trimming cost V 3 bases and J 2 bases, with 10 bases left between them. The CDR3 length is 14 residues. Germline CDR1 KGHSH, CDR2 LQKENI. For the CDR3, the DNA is TGTGCCAGCTCACCGGACAAGAACAACTATGGCTACACCTTC. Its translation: CASSPDKNNYGYTF.

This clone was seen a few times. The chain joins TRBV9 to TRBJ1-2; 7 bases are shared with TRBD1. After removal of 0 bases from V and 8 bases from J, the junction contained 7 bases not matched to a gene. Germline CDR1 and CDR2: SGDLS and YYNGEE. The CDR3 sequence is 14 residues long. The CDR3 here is CASSVEGGAVGYTF. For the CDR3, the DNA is TGTGCCAGCAGCGTAGAAGGGGGCGCGGTAGGCTACACCTTC.

CDR3 coding DNA: TGTGCCAGCAGCATTGACAGGGCGGGCTATGGCTACACCTTC. Translation gives CASSIDRAGYGYTF. V gene TRBV5-8 combines with J gene TRBJ1-2; 7 bases line up with TRBD1. Germline loops: CDR1 SGHTS, CDR2 YDEGEE. The CDR3 has 14 residues. J was trimmed by 4 bases and V by 4 bases; bases with no gene match: 7.

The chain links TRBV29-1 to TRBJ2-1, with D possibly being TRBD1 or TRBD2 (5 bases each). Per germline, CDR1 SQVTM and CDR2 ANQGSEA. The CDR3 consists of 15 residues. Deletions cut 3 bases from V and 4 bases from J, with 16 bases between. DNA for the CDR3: TGCAGCGTTGAGGGGGTGGCGAGGGCTTACAATGAGCAGTTCTTC. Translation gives CSVEGVARAYNEQFF.

CDR3 bases: TGTGCCAGGGTTCCCCCGGGACGGCCAACCGAATCTGGAAACACCATATATTTT. This sequence encodes CARVPPGRPTESGNTIYF. The chain links TRBV19 to TRBJ1-3; tentative D call: TRBD1 (5 bases). The CDR3 has 18 residues. V was trimmed by 9 bases and J by 1 base, leaving 25 bases between them. Germline-derived CDR1 and CDR2 are LNHDA and SQIVND (reference sequence).

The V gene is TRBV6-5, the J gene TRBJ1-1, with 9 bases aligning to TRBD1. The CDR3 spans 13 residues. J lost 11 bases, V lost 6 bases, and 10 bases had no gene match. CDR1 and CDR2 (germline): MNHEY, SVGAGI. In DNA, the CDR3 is TGTGCCAGCAGCTACAGGGGGCTTGGGTTGGCTTTCTTT. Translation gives CASSYRGLGLAFF.

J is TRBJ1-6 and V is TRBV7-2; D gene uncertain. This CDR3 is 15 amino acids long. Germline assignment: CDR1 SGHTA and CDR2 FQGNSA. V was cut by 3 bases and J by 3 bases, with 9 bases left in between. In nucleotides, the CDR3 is TGTGCCAGCAGCTTCGGGCAGGTCTATAATTCACCCCTCCACTTT. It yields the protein CASSFGQVYNSPLHF.

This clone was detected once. The CDR3, as DNA: TGTGCCAGAAGCCCGGGACTAGCGGGGGACCACGAGCAGTACTTC. Protein sequence: CARSPGLAGDHEQYF. The chain is built from TRBV5-3 and TRBJ2-7, with 14 nucleotides matching TRBD2. TRBV5-3 is identified as an open reading frame with a role that is uncertain. V shed 4 bases and J 5 bases; nucleotides not matched to a gene: 5. The CDR3 sequence is 15 residues long.

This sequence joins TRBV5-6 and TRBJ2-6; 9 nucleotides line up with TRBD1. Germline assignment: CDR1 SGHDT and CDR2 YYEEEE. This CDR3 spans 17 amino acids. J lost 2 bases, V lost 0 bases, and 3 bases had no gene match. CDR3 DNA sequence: TGTGCCAGCAGCTTGGACAGGGGGCGCCCTGGGGCCAACGTCCTGACTTTC. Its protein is CASSLDRGRPGANVLTF.

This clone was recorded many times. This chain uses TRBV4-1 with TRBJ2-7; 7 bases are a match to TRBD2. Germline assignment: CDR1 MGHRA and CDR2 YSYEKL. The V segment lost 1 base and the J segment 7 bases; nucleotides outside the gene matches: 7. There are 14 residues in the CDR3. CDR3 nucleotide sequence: TGCGCCAGCAGCCAAGGCCCCGGACTAGGGGAGCAGTACTTC. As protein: CASSQGPGLGEQYF.

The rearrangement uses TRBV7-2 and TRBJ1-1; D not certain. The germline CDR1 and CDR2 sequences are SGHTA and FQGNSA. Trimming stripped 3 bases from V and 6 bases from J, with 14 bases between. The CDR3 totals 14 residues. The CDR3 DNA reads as TGTGCCAGCAGCTTTAGTTGGGGTTCCTCTGAAGCTTTCTTT. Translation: CASSFSWGSSEAFF. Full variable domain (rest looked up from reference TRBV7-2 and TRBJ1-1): GAGVSQSPSNKVTEKGKDVELRCDPISGHTALYWYRQSLGQGLEFLIYFQGNSAPDKSGLPSDRFSAERTGGSVSTLTIQRTQQEDSAVYLCASSFSWGSSEAFFGQGTRLTVV.

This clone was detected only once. CDR3: CASNPKGSSNQPQHF. CDR3 in DNA: TGTGCCAGTAACCCAAAGGGGAGTAGCAATCAGCCCCAGCATTTT. The gene calls are TRBV19 and TRBJ1-5; possible D gene TRBD1, 5 bases. Trimming took off 7 bases at V and 0 bases at J, with 13 bases between the two ends. This CDR3 has 15 residues. CDR1 and CDR2 (germline): LNHDA, SQIVND (reference sequence).

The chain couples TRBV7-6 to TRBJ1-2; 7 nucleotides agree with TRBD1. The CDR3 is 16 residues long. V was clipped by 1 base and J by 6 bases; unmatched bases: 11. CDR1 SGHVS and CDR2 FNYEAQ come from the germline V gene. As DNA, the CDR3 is TGTGCCAGCAGCTTAGAGGGGGGGACAGTTGTGCATGGCTACACCTTC. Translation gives CASSLEGGTVVHGYTF.